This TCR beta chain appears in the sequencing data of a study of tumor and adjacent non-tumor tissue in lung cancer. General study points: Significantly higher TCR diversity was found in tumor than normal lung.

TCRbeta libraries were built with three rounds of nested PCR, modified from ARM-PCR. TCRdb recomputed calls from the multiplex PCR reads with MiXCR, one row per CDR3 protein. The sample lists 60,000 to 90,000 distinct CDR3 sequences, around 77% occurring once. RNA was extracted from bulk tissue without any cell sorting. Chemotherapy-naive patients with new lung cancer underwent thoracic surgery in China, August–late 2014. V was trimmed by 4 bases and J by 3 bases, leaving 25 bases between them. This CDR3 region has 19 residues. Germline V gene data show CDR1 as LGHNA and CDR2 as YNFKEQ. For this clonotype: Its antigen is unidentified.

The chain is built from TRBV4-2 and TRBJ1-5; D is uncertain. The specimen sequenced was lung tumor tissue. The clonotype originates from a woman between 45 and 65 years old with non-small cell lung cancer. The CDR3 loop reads CASSPRPPVRTLDNQPQHF. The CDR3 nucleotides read TGTGCCAGCAGCCCGCGACCTCCCGTCAGGACCCTGGACAATCAGCCCCAGCATTTT.